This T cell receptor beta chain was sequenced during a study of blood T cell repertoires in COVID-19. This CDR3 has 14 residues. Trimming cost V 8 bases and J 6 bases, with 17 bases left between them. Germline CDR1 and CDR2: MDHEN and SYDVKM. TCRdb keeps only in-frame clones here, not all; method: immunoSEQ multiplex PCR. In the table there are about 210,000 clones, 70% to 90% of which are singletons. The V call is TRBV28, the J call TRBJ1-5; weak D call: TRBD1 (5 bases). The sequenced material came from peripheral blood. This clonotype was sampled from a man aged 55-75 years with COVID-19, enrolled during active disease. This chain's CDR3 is CASVVGGGGQPQHF. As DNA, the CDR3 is TGTGCCAGCGTCGTTGGGGGGGGAGGTCAGCCCCAGCATTTT.